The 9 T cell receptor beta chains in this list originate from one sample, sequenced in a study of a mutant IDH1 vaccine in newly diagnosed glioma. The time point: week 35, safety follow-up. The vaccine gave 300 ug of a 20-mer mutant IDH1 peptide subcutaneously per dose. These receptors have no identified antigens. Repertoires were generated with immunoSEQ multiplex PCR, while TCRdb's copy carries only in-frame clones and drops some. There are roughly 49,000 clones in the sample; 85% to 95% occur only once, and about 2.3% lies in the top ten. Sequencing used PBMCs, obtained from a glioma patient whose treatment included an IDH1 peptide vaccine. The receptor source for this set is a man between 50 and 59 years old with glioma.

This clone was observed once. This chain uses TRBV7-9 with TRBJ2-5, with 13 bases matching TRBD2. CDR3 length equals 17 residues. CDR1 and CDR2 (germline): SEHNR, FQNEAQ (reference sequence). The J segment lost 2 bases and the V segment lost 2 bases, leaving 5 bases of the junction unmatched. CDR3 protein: CASSLRTSGSPQETQYF. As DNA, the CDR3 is TGTGCCAGCAGCTTAAGGACTAGCGGGAGCCCACAAGAGACCCAGTACTTC.

Written as DNA, the CDR3 is TGTGCCACCAGGACTAGAAAGCTCAGAACGCAGTATTTT. Its protein is CATRTRKLRTQYF. The chain recombines TRBV2 with TRBJ2-3; 7 bases align to TRBD2. J gave up 9 bases and V 10 bases, and 13 bases lay outside the gene matches. CDR1 and CDR2 (germline): SNHLY, FYNNEI. CDR3 size: 13 residues.

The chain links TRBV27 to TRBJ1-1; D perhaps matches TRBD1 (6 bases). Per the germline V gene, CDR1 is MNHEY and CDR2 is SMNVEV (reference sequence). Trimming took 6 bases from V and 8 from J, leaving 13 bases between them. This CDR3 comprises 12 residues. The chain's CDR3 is CASRSPGHEAFF. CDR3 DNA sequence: TGTGCCAGCAGGTCACCGGGACACGAAGCTTTCTTT.

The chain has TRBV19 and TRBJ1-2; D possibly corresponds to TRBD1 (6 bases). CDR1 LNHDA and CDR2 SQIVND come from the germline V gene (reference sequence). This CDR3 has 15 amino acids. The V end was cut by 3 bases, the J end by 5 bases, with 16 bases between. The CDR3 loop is CASSIRQAWLYGYTF. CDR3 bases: TGTGCCAGTAGTATCCGACAGGCCTGGCTTTATGGCTACACCTTC.

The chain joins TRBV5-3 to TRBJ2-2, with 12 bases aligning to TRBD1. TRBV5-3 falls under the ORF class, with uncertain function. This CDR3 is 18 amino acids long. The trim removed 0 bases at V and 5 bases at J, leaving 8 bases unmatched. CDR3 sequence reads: CARSLETGQGAWTGELFF. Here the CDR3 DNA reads TGTGCCAGAAGCTTGGAAACGGGACAGGGGGCTTGGACCGGGGAGCTGTTTTTT.

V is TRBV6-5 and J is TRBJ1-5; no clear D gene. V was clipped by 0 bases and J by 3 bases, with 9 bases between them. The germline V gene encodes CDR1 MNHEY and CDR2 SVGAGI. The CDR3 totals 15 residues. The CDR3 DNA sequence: TGTGCCAGCAGTTACTCACGCCCGGACAATCAGCCCCAGCATTTT. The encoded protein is CASSYSRPDNQPQHF.

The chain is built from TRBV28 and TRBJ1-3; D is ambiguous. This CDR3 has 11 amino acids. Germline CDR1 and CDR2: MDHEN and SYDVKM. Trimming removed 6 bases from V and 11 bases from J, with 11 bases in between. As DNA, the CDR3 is TGTGCCAGCAGGTGGACTGGCGCCATATATTTT. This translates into CASRWTGAIYF.

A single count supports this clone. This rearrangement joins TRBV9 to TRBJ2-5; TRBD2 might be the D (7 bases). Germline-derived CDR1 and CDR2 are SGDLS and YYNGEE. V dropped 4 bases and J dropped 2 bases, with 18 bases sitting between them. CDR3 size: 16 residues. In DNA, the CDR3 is TGTGCCAGCAGCTCTAGGGGGAGGGGGTCTCAAGAGACCCAGTACTTC. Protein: CASSSRGRGSQETQYF.

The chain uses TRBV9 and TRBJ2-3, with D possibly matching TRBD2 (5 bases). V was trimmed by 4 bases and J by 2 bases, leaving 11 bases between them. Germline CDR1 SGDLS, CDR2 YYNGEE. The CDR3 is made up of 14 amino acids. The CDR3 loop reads CASSPWTATDTQYF. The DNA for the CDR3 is TGTGCCAGCAGCCCATGGACTGCCACAGATACGCAGTATTTT.